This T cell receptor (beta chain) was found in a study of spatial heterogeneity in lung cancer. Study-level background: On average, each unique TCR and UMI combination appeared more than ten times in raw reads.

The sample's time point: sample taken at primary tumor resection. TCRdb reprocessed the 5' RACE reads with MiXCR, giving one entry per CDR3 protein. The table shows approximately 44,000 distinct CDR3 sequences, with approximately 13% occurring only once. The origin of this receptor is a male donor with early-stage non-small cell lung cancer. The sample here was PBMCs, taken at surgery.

CDR3 sequence: CASSPSKEWPQHF. DNA for the CDR3: TGTGCCAGCTCACCTTCCAAGGAGTGGCCCCAGCATTTT. The gene calls are TRBV18 and TRBJ1-5, with D unclear. The CDR3 covers 13 residues. Deletions cut 3 bases from V and 9 bases from J, with 12 bases between. CDR1 KGHSH and CDR2 LQKENI come from the germline V gene.